Sequencing of this T cell receptor beta chain was carried out in a study of cytomegalovirus exposure and HLA in healthy donors. PCR primers comprised 60 Vbeta and 13 Jbeta primers. Assay used: immunoSEQ multiplex PCR; TCRdb lists only in-frame clones, some missing. The sample has 100,000 to 150,000 clones; around three quarters are singletons. V shed 10 bases, J shed 7 bases, and the junction held 7 bases outside the gene matches. CDR3 length: 14 residues. Germline V gene lookup returns CDR1 MNHNS and CDR2 SASEGT. J is TRBJ1-6 and V is TRBV6-1, with 10 bases aligning to TRBD1. Sequences were obtained from PBMCs. This TCR came from a man aged 25 to 45 in good health and CMV-seropositive. The CDR3 loop reads CAIKGQGENSPLHF. CDR3 in DNA: TGTGCCATCAAAGGACAGGGGGAGAATTCACCCCTCCACTTT.